Following are 20 T cell receptor beta chains from one sample sequenced in a study of blood T cell repertoires in COVID-19. TCRdb's copy holds only in-frame clones and misses some; the assay was immunoSEQ multiplex PCR. The sample includes some 300,000 clones, about 90% of them seen just once. Sample: PBMCs or T cells enriched from blood (not recorded which). These TCRs come from a woman aged 25 to 39 who had recovered from COVID-19.

The CDR3 region is CASHLGGDLTEQFF. DNA for the CDR3: TGTGCCAGCCATTTGGGGGGGGACCTAACTGAGCAGTTCTTC. The chain joins TRBV18 to TRBJ2-1; 7 nucleotides agree with TRBD2. Per the germline V gene, CDR1 is KGHSH and CDR2 is LQKENI. The J segment lost 9 bases and the V segment lost 8 bases, leaving 13 bases of the junction unmatched. CDR3 length equals 14 residues.

CDR3 protein: CASSYSTLAYYNEQFF. In DNA form, the CDR3 reads TGTGCCAGCAGTTACTCGACGCTAGCGTACTACAATGAGCAGTTCTTC. The chain carries TRBV6-5 and TRBJ2-1; D is possibly TRBD2 (6 bases). In germline, CDR1 is MNHEY, CDR2 SVGAGI. The CDR3 runs 16 residues. The V end was cut by 0 bases, the J end by 3 bases, with 12 bases between.

The chain joins TRBV10-3 to TRBJ1-1; TRBD1 might be the D (6 bases). With 4 bases removed from V and 0 bases from J, the gap between germline ends came to 12 bases. The germline V gene has CDR1 ENHRY and CDR2 SYGVKD. This CDR3 is 15 amino acids long. CDR3 loop: CAISGSGQLNTEAFF. CDR3 nucleotide sequence: TGTGCCATCAGTGGCTCTGGACAGTTGAACACTGAAGCTTTCTTT.

In its sample, this clone was seen once. The CDR3, as DNA: TGCAGTGCTAGTCCTGGACAGGGTTTCAATCAGCCCCAGCATTTT. It codes for CSASPGQGFNQPQHF. V is TRBV20-1 and J is TRBJ1-5, with 8 bases matching TRBD1. Germline trimming cut 3 bases from V and 3 bases from J; bases unmatched to any gene: 7. CDR3 length: 15 residues. Looked up from germline, CDR1 is DFQATT and CDR2 is SNEGSKA (reference sequence).

The chain is built from TRBV29-1 and TRBJ2-7, with no clear D. This CDR3 contains 11 residues. V was pared by 5 bases and J by 1 base, with 6 bases between. The V gene's germline CDR1 is SQVTM and CDR2 ANQGSEA. The CDR3 loop is CSVKRSYEQYF. CDR3 DNA sequence: TGCAGCGTTAAGAGATCCTACGAGCAGTACTTC.

The DNA for the CDR3 is TGTGCCAGCAGTTTATGGTCTTTAGGTAGGGGGGGAGAGAACACCTTC. Its protein is CASSLWSLGRGGENTF. The chain combines TRBV28 with TRBJ1-2; perhaps TRBD1 as D (6 bases). Per germline, CDR1 MDHEN and CDR2 SYDVKM. The CDR3 is 16 residues long. The V gene lost 0 bases and the J gene lost 12 bases, with 23 bases spanning the gap.

The chain joins TRBV19 to TRBJ2-7, with D maybe TRBD2 (6 bases). Germline V gene data show CDR1 as LNHDA and CDR2 as SQIVND (reference sequence). The ends were cut back, 6 bases at V and 3 bases at J, with 6 bases in the middle. The CDR3 spans 11 residues. The CDR3 coding sequence is TGTGCCAGTAGGGGACTCTACGAGCAGTACTTC. Its translation is CASRGLYEQYF.

This clone was picked up one time. The gene calls are TRBV6-2 or TRBV6-3 and TRBJ1-2; the D gene is possibly TRBD1 (6 bases). V was shortened by 2 bases and J by 2 bases, with 21 bases between the two germline ends. Germline loops: CDR1 MNHEY, CDR2 SVGEGT. This CDR3 has 18 residues. CDR3 loop: CASSYPNRAGHQNYGYTF. Here the CDR3 DNA reads TGTGCCAGCAGTTACCCGAACCGAGCGGGACACCAAAACTATGGCTACACCTTC.

The rearrangement links TRBV5-5 to TRBJ1-3; D possibly corresponds to TRBD1 (5 bases). Per the germline V gene, CDR1 is SGHKS and CDR2 is YYEKEE (reference sequence). V dropped 2 bases and J dropped 4 bases, with 10 bases sitting between them. The CDR3 covers 14 residues. The CDR3 is CASSFDSYGNTIYF. The CDR3 nucleotides are TGTGCCAGCAGCTTCGACAGTTACGGAAACACCATATATTTT.

The V gene is TRBV18, the J gene TRBJ2-7, with TRBD1 matching over 7 bases. Losses at the gene ends were 6 bases for V and 1 base for J; bases not matched to a gene: 12. The CDR3 runs to 16 residues. Germline lookup yields CDR1 KGHSH and CDR2 LQKENI. The CDR3 DNA follows: TGTGCCAGCTCCCAAATCACAGGGGTGAGATCCTACGAGCAGTACTTC. Translation: CASSQITGVRSYEQYF.

The chain is built from TRBV7-2 and TRBJ2-5; TRBD2 agrees at 9 bases. The J segment lost 5 bases and the V segment lost 7 bases, leaving 17 bases of the junction unmatched. CDR1 is SGHTA, CDR2 FQGNSA, per germline. The CDR3 contains 17 residues. The CDR3 region has the DNA TGTGCCAGCACCCAACCCCCCGGGCTAGCGGGATGGGAGACCCAGTACTTC. It yields the protein CASTQPPGLAGWETQYF.

This clone was seen a few times. The V and J genes are TRBV30 and TRBJ1-2; 8 positions agree with TRBD1. The CDR3 runs 17 residues. The V segment lost 3 bases and the J segment 0 bases; nucleotides outside the gene matches: 12. From germline, CDR1 is GTSNPN and CDR2 SVGIG (reference sequence). For the CDR3, the DNA is TGTGCCTGGAGCATCCCAGGGGGCAGGGGCGCTAACTATGGCTACACCTTC. This encodes CAWSIPGGRGANYGYTF.

J is TRBJ1-2 and V is TRBV5-8; D is possibly TRBD1 (6 bases). The V end was cut by 2 bases, the J end by 4 bases, with 15 bases between. Germline assignment: CDR1 SGHTS and CDR2 YDEGEE. The CDR3 runs to 15 residues. CDR3 DNA: TGTGCCAGCAGCTTAGGACAGAGTCACTTCTATGGCTACACCTTC. Translating it yields CASSLGQSHFYGYTF.

The rearrangement links TRBV19 to TRBJ2-7; 8 bases agree with TRBD1. Trimming took 8 bases from V and 5 from J; bases not matched to a gene: 5. Germline assignment: CDR1 LNHDA and CDR2 SQIVND (reference sequence). The CDR3 covers 12 residues. In DNA form, the CDR3 reads TGTGCCAGTGGAGACAGGGGCAACGAGCAGTACTTC. This encodes CASGDRGNEQYF.

The chain recombines TRBV2 with TRBJ1-6; D call uncertain. The CDR3 covers 14 residues. Germline CDR1 reads SNHLY; CDR2 reads FYNNEI. V was cut by 6 bases and J by 11 bases, with 17 bases left in between. In DNA, the CDR3 is TGTGCCAGCAGGGAGGACGGAGAGGTTACACCCCTCCACTTT. Its translation: CASREDGEVTPLHF. Full variable domain (rest looked up from reference TRBV2 and TRBJ1-6): EPEVTQTPSHQVTQMGQEVILRCVPISNHLYFYWYRQILGQKVEFLVSFYNNEISEKSEIFDDQFSVERPDGSNFTLKIRSTKLEDSAMYFCASREDGEVTPLHFGNGTRLTVT.

Here the CDR3 DNA reads TGTGCCAGCAATCCAGGAAATAATTCACCCCTCCACTTT. This translates into CASNPGNNSPLHF. The chain links TRBV2 to TRBJ1-6; D remains unclear. CDR3 length equals 13 residues. Germline V gene lookup returns CDR1 SNHLY and CDR2 FYNNEI. Trimming removed 7 bases from V and 5 bases from J, with 9 bases in between.

This chain joins TRBV4-3 and TRBJ2-7; a weak D match, TRBD2 (5 bases). Trimming took 1 base from V and 3 from J, leaving 13 bases between them. CDR1 and CDR2 from the germline V gene are LGHNA and YSLEER. This CDR3 has 15 amino acids. CDR3 DNA: TGCGCCAGCAGCCAAGTGTTAGCGTATCTCTACGAGCAGTACTTC. This gives the protein CASSQVLAYLYEQYF.

The chain combines TRBV7-3 with TRBJ2-6, with a tentative D call TRBD1 (6 bases). Germline values: CDR1 SGHTA, CDR2 FQGTGA. The germline V and J ends were trimmed by 8 bases and 1 base, with 15 bases remaining between them. The CDR3 has 16 amino acids. The CDR3 sequence: CASGTNQLSGANVLTF. The CDR3 nucleotides read TGTGCCAGCGGGACAAACCAACTTTCTGGGGCCAACGTCCTGACTTTC. Full variable domain (remainder filled in from reference TRBV7-3 and TRBJ2-6): GAGVSQTPSNKVTEKGKYVELRCDPISGHTALYWYRQSLGQGPEFLIYFQGTGAADDSGLPNDRFFAVRPEGSVSTLKIQRTERGDSAVYLCASGTNQLSGANVLTFGAGSRLTVL.

The V call is TRBV6-1, the J call TRBJ2-1, with D maybe TRBD1 (6 bases). The germline V and J ends were trimmed by 3 bases and 1 base, with 10 bases remaining between them. Germline lookup yields CDR1 MNHNS and CDR2 SASEGT. The CDR3 is 15 residues long. The CDR3 here is CASSENTGSYNEQFF. The CDR3 DNA follows: TGTGCCAGCAGTGAGAACACAGGGTCCTACAATGAGCAGTTCTTC.

This chain joins TRBV6-5 and TRBJ1-4; 7 bases map to TRBD1. Germline loops: CDR1 MNHEY, CDR2 SVGAGI. The CDR3 has 15 residues. Trimming removed 7 bases from V and 4 bases from J; junction bases left unmatched: 9. The CDR3 is CASKTTGTDNEKLFF. The CDR3 DNA reads TGTGCCAGCAAAACGACCGGGACAGATAATGAAAAACTGTTTTTT.